A single sample is the source of the 28 T cell receptor beta chains below, sequenced in a study of cytomegalovirus exposure and HLA in healthy donors. Method: immunoSEQ multiplex PCR; TCRdb's copy keeps in-frame clones and lacks some. Found here are some 59,000 clones, nearly 90% of them singletons; the top ten hold 15%. The sequenced sample was PBMCs. These receptor sequences come from a young woman in good health and CMV-seronegative.

A remark on this clone: Additional DNA sequences in this sample encode the identical CDR3. The gene calls are TRBV18 and TRBJ1-1; no clear D gene. V lost 1 base and J 1 base, leaving 7 bases between the germline ends. In germline, CDR1 is KGHSH, CDR2 LQKENI. The CDR3 contains 14 residues. CDR3 in DNA: TGTGCCAGCTCACCACTTCCAGGGAACACTGAAGCTTTCTTT. This sequence encodes CASSPLPGNTEAFF.

The J gene is TRBJ2-3, the V gene TRBV19; tentative D call: TRBD2 (5 bases). The V end was cut by 5 bases, the J end by 9 bases, with 12 bases between. The CDR3 totals 12 residues. The germline V gene has CDR1 LNHDA and CDR2 SQIVND (reference sequence). The CDR3 DNA reads as TGTGCCAGTAGTGGCCGGGGTGGGACGCAGTATTTT. Protein: CASSGRGGTQYF.

The chain employs TRBV9 and TRBJ2-5; a weak D match, TRBD1 (5 bases). Germline V gene data show CDR1 as SGDLS and CDR2 as YYNGEE. V shed 0 bases and J shed 4 bases, with 13 bases lying between them. This CDR3 is 15 amino acids long. In DNA form, the CDR3 reads TGTGCCAGCAGCGTAGGCCAGGGTCGTGGAGAGACCCAGTACTTC. As protein: CASSVGQGRGETQYF. The full variable domain, in which reference TRBV9 and TRBJ2-5 provide the parts outside the CDR3, is DSGVTQTPKHLITATGQRVTLRCSPRSGDLSVYWYQQSLDQGLQFLIQYYNGEERAKGNILERFSAQQFPDLHSELNLSSLELGDSALYFCASSVGQGRGETQYFGPGTRLLVL.

The chain uses TRBV11-2 and TRBJ2-1; D unclear. This CDR3 has 14 amino acids. The germline V and J ends were trimmed by 5 bases and 9 bases, with 17 bases remaining between them. The germline V gene has CDR1 SGHAT and CDR2 FQNNGV. The CDR3 sequence is CASSPDSSPGEQFF. The CDR3 nucleotides are TGTGCCAGCAGCCCCGATAGCAGTCCCGGTGAGCAGTTCTTC.

The J gene is TRBJ2-1, the V gene TRBV11-3; 7 nucleotides align to TRBD1. The CDR3 has 16 amino acids. J lost 5 bases, V lost 5 bases, and 12 bases had no gene match. Looked up from germline, CDR1 is SGHNT and CDR2 is YENEEA. CDR3 in DNA: TGTGCCAGCAGCAAGTTCGGACAGGCATCCCACAATGAGCAGTTCTTC. Its protein is CASSKFGQASHNEQFF.

The rearrangement joins TRBV11-2 to TRBJ2-1; 7 bases align to TRBD2. J was trimmed by 6 bases and V by 0 bases; bases with no gene match: 5. The CDR3 has 15 residues. Germline CDR1 and CDR2: SGHAT and FQNNGV. The CDR3 spells CASSLEWGGSNEQFF. In DNA, the CDR3 is TGTGCCAGCAGCTTAGAATGGGGCGGGAGCAATGAGCAGTTCTTC.

V gene TRBV28 combines with J gene TRBJ1-5; 8 nucleotides match TRBD1. CDR1 is MDHEN, CDR2 SYDVKM, per germline. This CDR3 comprises 17 residues. Unmatched junction bases numbered 11, after V lost 4 bases and J lost 3 bases. CDR3 nucleotide sequence: TGTGCCAGCAGTTCTCGGAGGACAGGGAAGACCAATCAGCCCCAGCATTTT. Translation: CASSSRRTGKTNQPQHF.

The rearrangement links TRBV4-1 to TRBJ2-7; TRBD2 aligns across 10 bases. In germline, CDR1 is MGHRA, CDR2 YSYEKL. The trim removed 1 base at V and 0 bases at J, leaving 6 bases unmatched. CDR3 length: 17 amino acids. The CDR3 loop reads CASSQGASGGLSYEQYF. In nucleotides, the CDR3 is TGCGCCAGCAGCCAAGGCGCTAGCGGGGGTCTCTCCTACGAGCAGTACTTC.

V usage is TRBV14 and J usage is TRBJ2-7; D unresolved. V was trimmed by 4 bases and J by 4 bases, leaving 8 bases between them. The CDR3 spans 12 residues. The germline gives CDR1 SGHDN, CDR2 FVKESK. CDR3 in DNA: TGTGCCAGCAGCCCGAATGCGTACGAGCAGTACTTC. This encodes CASSPNAYEQYF.

This clone was seen more than once but under ten times. The chain uses TRBV28 and TRBJ2-1; no reliable D call. Trimming pared 6 bases from V and 0 bases from J, leaving 12 bases between. CDR3 size: 15 residues. Germline V lookup: CDR1 MDHEN, CDR2 SYDVKM. The CDR3 region has the DNA TGTGCCAGCAGCTCCTCCTTTCCCTCCTACAATGAGCAGTTCTTC. It yields the protein CASSSSFPSYNEQFF.

The chain joins TRBV5-6 to TRBJ1-5, with D uncertain. Germline CDR1 SGHDT, CDR2 YYEEEE. The CDR3 sequence is 14 residues long. V lost 0 bases to trimming and J lost 6 bases, with 10 bases between them. The CDR3 region is CASSLGRVSQPQHF. CDR3 bases: TGTGCCAGCAGCTTGGGGAGGGTAAGTCAGCCCCAGCATTTT. Looking up the rest from reference TRBV5-6 and TRBJ1-5 gives the full variable domain: DAGVTQSPTHLIKTRGQQVTLRCSPKSGHDTVSWYQQALGQGPQFIFQYYEEEERQRGNFPDRFSGHQFPNYSSELNVNALLLGDSALYLCASSLGRVSQPQHFGDGTRLSIL.

This sequence joins TRBV18 and TRBJ2-2; 10 bases align to TRBD1. This CDR3 has 16 residues. Per the germline V gene, CDR1 is KGHSH and CDR2 is LQKENI. V shed 2 bases and J 5 bases; nucleotides not matched to a gene: 5. The CDR3 coding sequence is TGTGCCAGCTCACCAAACGGACAGGGGGGTACCGGGGAGCTGTTTTTT. This codes for CASSPNGQGGTGELFF.

The sample holds one count of this clone. The chain combines TRBV6-1 with TRBJ2-3; 8 positions match TRBD1. The CDR3 is made up of 15 amino acids. V lost 2 bases and J lost 3; bases outside the gene matches: 4. CDR1 is MNHNS and CDR2 is SASEGT in the germline V gene. DNA of the CDR3: TGTGCCAGCAGTGAACGCAGGGGGCGGACAGATACGCAGTATTTT. Translation gives CASSERRGRTDTQYF.

This rearrangement joins TRBV27 to TRBJ2-3; a possible D gene is TRBD2 (5 bases). Per the germline V gene, CDR1 is MNHEY and CDR2 is SMNVEV (reference sequence). This CDR3 spans 16 amino acids. V was pared by 8 bases and J by 1 base, with 19 bases between. CDR3 sequence (DNA): TGTGCCAGCTCAAACACGCCGCCCGGGGGCACAGATACGCAGTATTTT. Amino acid sequence: CASSNTPPGGTDTQYF.

The rearrangement links TRBV6-5 to TRBJ2-5; 7 nucleotides agree with TRBD1. The length of the CDR3 is 15 residues. The J segment lost 2 bases and the V segment lost 6 bases, leaving 9 bases of the junction unmatched. Germline CDR1 MNHEY, CDR2 SVGAGI. CDR3 DNA: TGTGCCAGCAGGGAACTTGGGGACAGACAAGAGACCCAGTACTTC. Its translation: CASRELGDRQETQYF.

For the CDR3, the DNA is TGTGCCAGTAGTCAAAGCGGGGGGACTGGAAATGAGCAGTTCTTC. Protein product: CASSQSGGTGNEQFF. The V and J genes are TRBV19 and TRBJ2-1; TRBD2 matches at 9 bases. The ends lost 5 bases at V and 7 bases at J; junction bases unmatched: 9. Germline V gene data show CDR1 as LNHDA and CDR2 as SQIVND (reference sequence). The CDR3 totals 15 residues.

The chain combines TRBV10-2 with TRBJ1-4; 9 bases map to TRBD1. Germline CDR1 reads WSHSY; CDR2 reads SAAADI. The CDR3 sequence is 16 residues long. V was clipped by 3 bases and J by 5 bases; unmatched bases: 7. DNA for the CDR3: TGCGCCAGCAGTGAATACAGGGGGCGCACAAATGAAAAACTGTTTTTT. This encodes CASSEYRGRTNEKLFF.

The chain joins TRBV27 to TRBJ2-7; 9 bases line up with TRBD1. V lost 5 bases and J lost 3; bases outside the gene matches: 14. Per germline, CDR1 MNHEY and CDR2 SMNVEV (reference sequence). CDR3 length equals 17 residues. CDR3 coding DNA: TGTGCCAGCAGTGACGACTCGGACAGGGGAATATACTACGAGCAGTACTTC. This translates into CASSDDSDRGIYYEQYF.

V and J are TRBV29-1 and TRBJ2-3; TRBD2 is a possible D gene (5 bases). Germline V CDR1 and CDR2: SQVTM, ANQGSEA. Trimming took 6 bases from V and 2 from J, leaving 12 bases between them. This CDR3 spans 13 amino acids. The CDR3 protein is CSVVGRTTDTQYF. The CDR3 coding sequence is TGCAGCGTCGTAGGGAGAACCACAGATACGCAGTATTTT.

The chain employs TRBV2 and TRBJ2-5; maybe TRBD2 (6 bases). There are 15 residues in the CDR3. CDR1 is SNHLY and CDR2 is FYNNEI in the germline V gene. Trimming took off 0 bases at V and 6 bases at J, with 14 bases between the two ends. CDR3 region: CASSEAVGGIKTQYF. CDR3 DNA: TGTGCCAGCAGTGAAGCGGTCGGCGGGATAAAGACCCAGTACTTC.

The chain has TRBV28 and TRBJ2-1, with 12 bases aligning to TRBD2. This CDR3 has 16 residues. Trimming at V came to 6 bases and at J to 8 bases, leaving 11 bases not matched to a gene. The germline gives CDR1 MDHEN, CDR2 SYDVKM. In DNA, the CDR3 is TGTGCCAGCAGGCCGGCTAGCGGGAGGGCCGTAGATGAGCAGTTCTTC. As protein: CASRPASGRAVDEQFF.

This chain uses TRBV19 with TRBJ2-1; D is possibly TRBD2 (6 bases). V lost 5 bases to trimming and J lost 5 bases, with 10 bases between them. CDR3 length: 13 residues. The V gene's germline CDR1 is LNHDA and CDR2 SQIVND (reference sequence). CDR3 residues: CASSSGLNNEQFF. In DNA form, the CDR3 reads TGTGCCAGTAGTTCGGGACTTAACAATGAGCAGTTCTTC.

The chain has TRBV4-3 and TRBJ2-3, with 14 bases identical to TRBD2. The V and J ends lost 1 base and 4 bases, in that order; junction bases with no gene match: 4. The CDR3 extends over 17 amino acids. Germline assignment: CDR1 LGHNA and CDR2 YSLEER. The CDR3 region is CASSQGTSGRTADTQYF. CDR3 nucleotide sequence: TGCGCCAGCAGCCAAGGGACTAGCGGGAGGACGGCAGATACGCAGTATTTT.

This clone has only a few counts. This CDR3 is CASSQDRSGDLSYEQYF. DNA of the CDR3: TGTGCCAGCAGCCAAGATCGGAGCGGGGACCTCTCCTACGAGCAGTACTTC. The J gene is TRBJ2-7, the V gene TRBV4-2, with 7 positions matching TRBD2. Germline V gene sequence: CDR1 LGHNA, CDR2 YNFKEQ. This CDR3 contains 17 residues. Germline trimming cut 0 bases from V and 0 bases from J; bases unmatched to any gene: 8.

V is TRBV30 and J is TRBJ2-4; D remains ambiguous. CDR3 length equals 12 residues. V lost 0 bases and J 6 bases, leaving 6 bases between the germline ends. CDR1 and CDR2 from the germline V gene are GTSNPN and SVGIG (reference sequence). CDR3 coding DNA: TGTGCCTGGAGTGTCCTCCGAAACATTCAGTACTTC. This codes for CAWSVLRNIQYF.

This sequence joins TRBV7-2 and TRBJ2-1; possibly TRBD2 for D (6 bases). Germline CDR1 is SGHTA and CDR2 is FQGNSA. V was trimmed by 1 base and J by 9 bases, leaving 10 bases between them. The CDR3 contains 13 residues. The CDR3 bases are TGTGCCAGCAGCTTAGACTACGGGGGTGAGCAGTTCTTC. Protein product: CASSLDYGGEQFF.

The V gene is TRBV19, the J gene TRBJ1-5; D is unclear. Trimming took off 3 bases at V and 10 bases at J, with 22 bases between the two ends. The CDR3 has 16 residues. CDR1 is LNHDA and CDR2 is SQIVND in the germline V gene (reference sequence). CDR3 amino acids: CASSMGFGLNIIPQHF. CDR3 DNA: TGTGCCAGTAGTATGGGTTTTGGGCTTAATATCATACCCCAGCATTTT.

V is TRBV19 and J is TRBJ1-1, with D unresolved. The ends were cut back, 7 bases at V and 5 bases at J, with 14 bases in the middle. CDR1 and CDR2 (germline): LNHDA, SQIVND (reference sequence). This CDR3 spans 13 amino acids. Written as DNA, the CDR3 is TGTGCCAGTACGCCCGGGTACGGGACTGAAGCTTTCTTT. This gives the protein CASTPGYGTEAFF.